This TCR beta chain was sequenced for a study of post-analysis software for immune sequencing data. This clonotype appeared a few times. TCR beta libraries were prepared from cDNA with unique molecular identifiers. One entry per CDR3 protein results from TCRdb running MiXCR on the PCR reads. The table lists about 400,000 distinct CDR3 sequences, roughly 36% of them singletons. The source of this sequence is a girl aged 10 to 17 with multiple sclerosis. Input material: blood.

Written as DNA, the CDR3 is TGTGCCTACACGAGGGACTTTCAAGAGACCCAGTACTTC. This sequence encodes CAYTRDFQETQYF. V is TRBV30 and J is TRBJ2-5; D is possibly TRBD2 (6 bases). This CDR3 has 13 amino acids. The ends were cut back, 7 bases at V and 2 bases at J, with 14 bases in the middle. Germline V gene sequence: CDR1 GTSNPN, CDR2 SVGIG (reference sequence). The full variable domain, with the rest looked up from reference TRBV30 and TRBJ2-5, is SQTIHQWPATLVQPVGSPLSLECTVEGTSNPNLYWYRQAAGRGLQLLFYSVGIGQISSEVPQNLSASRPQDRQFILSSKKLLLSDSGFYLCAYTRDFQETQYFGPGTRLLVL.